This T cell receptor beta chain is from a study of control samples from healthy donors and cancer patients. V was cut by 5 bases and J by 0 bases, with 12 bases left in between. CDR3 size: 14 residues. Per the germline V gene, CDR1 is SGHDT and CDR2 is YYEEEE. TCRdb's table, derived via immunoSEQ multiplex PCR, lists solely in-frame clones and lacks some. In the table there are roughly 370,000 clones, approximately 92% of which are singletons. The chain has TRBV5-6 and TRBJ2-7, with D possibly TRBD2 on 7 matching bases. This receptor was obtained from a man aged 40-49 years with head and neck cancer. The material sequenced was PBMCs. The CDR3 loop is CASSVGGPSYEQYF. Here the CDR3 DNA reads TGTGCCAGCAGTGTCGGGGGGCCCTCCTACGAGCAGTACTTC. Based on the CDR3 plus reference TRBV5-6 and TRBJ2-7, the full variable domain is DAGVTQSPTHLIKTRGQQVTLRCSPKSGHDTVSWYQQALGQGPQFIFQYYEEEERQRGNFPDRFSGHQFPNYSSELNVNALLLGDSALYLCASSVGGPSYEQYFGPGTRLTVT.